Each of the 27 T cell receptor beta chains below was sequenced from the same sample in a study of Ad26.COV2.S vaccination and SARS-CoV-2 variants. Libraries were prepared by immunoSEQ multiplex PCR; TCRdb keeps only in-frame clonotypes and omits some of them. The sample has roughly 300,000 clones; 86% are singletons. The sample's treatment: about 20 received Ad26.COV2.S at low or high dose, single or two shots; 5 received placebo; per-sample allocation not given. Samples came from day 63 after the first vaccine or placebo injection. The sample was peripheral blood, taken in a trial of Ad26.COV2.S vaccine versus placebo. The source is a person aged 18-60 years who received the Ad26.COV2.S COVID-19 vaccine or a placebo.

Worth noting for this clone: Germline and junction disagree at one end, which may indicate a read error. The chain combines TRBV5-1 with TRBJ2-7, with a weak D call TRBD2 (6 bases). CDR1 SGHRS and CDR2 YFSETQ come from the germline V gene. CDR3 length: 15 amino acids. CDR3 nucleotides: TGCGCCAGCAGCCCATCGGCGAGGGACTCCCACGAGCAGTACTTC. Encoded protein: CASSPSARDSHEQYF. The variable domain in full, with the rest retrieved from reference TRBV5-1 and TRBJ2-7, is KAGVTQTPRYLIKTRGQQVTLSCSPISGHRSVSWYQQTPGQGLQFLFEYFSETQRNKGNFPGRFSGRQFSNSRSEMNVSTLELGDSALYLCASSPSARDSHEQYFGPGTRLTVT.

This chain links TRBV7-9 with TRBJ1-5; D not resolved. The CDR3 sequence is 15 residues long. Germline values: CDR1 SEHNR, CDR2 FQNEAQ (reference sequence). V lost 1 base to trimming and J lost 0 bases, with 7 bases between them. CDR3 sequence (DNA): TGTGCCAGCAGCTTAGGGGGTTATAGCAATCAGCCCCAGCATTTT. Amino acid sequence: CASSLGGYSNQPQHF.

The rearrangement links TRBV7-6 to TRBJ2-1, with TRBD2 as a possible D gene (6 bases). Trimming pared 2 bases from V and 0 bases from J, leaving 11 bases between. Germline assignment: CDR1 SGHVS and CDR2 FNYEAQ. This CDR3 comprises 16 residues. As DNA, the CDR3 is TGTGCCAGCAGCTTATACGGGGGTAGCTCCTACAATGAGCAGTTCTTC. Its translation: CASSLYGGSSYNEQFF.

This rearrangement joins TRBV7-2 to TRBJ1-2; 7 bases agree with TRBD1. The germline V gene encodes CDR1 SGHTA and CDR2 FQGNSA. The CDR3 covers 14 residues. V lost 5 bases, J lost 8 bases, and 11 bases stayed unmatched. This chain's CDR3 is CASSPRAGTDGYTF. CDR3 bases: TGTGCCAGCAGCCCCCGAGCGGGGACAGACGGCTACACCTTC. Full variable domain (outside the CDR3, taken from reference TRBV7-2 and TRBJ1-2): GAGVSQSPSNKVTEKGKDVELRCDPISGHTALYWYRQSLGQGLEFLIYFQGNSAPDKSGLPSDRFSAERTGGSVSTLTIQRTQQEDSAVYLCASSPRAGTDGYTFGSGTRLTVV.

The chain employs TRBV5-5 and TRBJ1-5, with D unclear. V was trimmed by 0 bases and J by 6 bases, leaving 10 bases between them. CDR3 size: 14 residues. Looked up from germline, CDR1 is SGHKS and CDR2 is YYEKEE (reference sequence). The CDR3 coding sequence is TGTGCCAGCAGCTTGGGGTCCTCAGGTCAGCCCCAGCATTTT. This sequence encodes CASSLGSSGQPQHF.

This rearrangement joins TRBV10-3 to TRBJ1-1; D not certain. Germline CDR1 ENHRY, CDR2 SYGVKD. There are 13 residues in the CDR3. The germline V and J ends were trimmed by 8 bases and 6 bases, with 16 bases remaining between them. The CDR3 is CAIEAGREAEAFF. CDR3 nucleotide sequence: TGTGCCATCGAGGCAGGCCGCGAGGCTGAAGCTTTCTTT.

This clone was seen a handful of times. The CDR3 DNA reads as TGTGCCAGCAGTGGGATGGGAGGCAGGGATCAGCCCCAGCATTTT. This encodes CASSGMGGRDQPQHF. This chain connects TRBV2 to TRBJ1-5, with D maybe TRBD1 (5 bases). The length of the CDR3 is 15 residues. Per germline, CDR1 SNHLY and CDR2 FYNNEI. Trimming left V 4 bases short and J 5 bases short, with 15 bases between.

The V call is TRBV7-9, the J call TRBJ1-2; 8 bases match TRBD1. J was trimmed by 3 bases and V by 3 bases; bases with no gene match: 3. The CDR3 sequence is 14 residues long. CDR1 SEHNR and CDR2 FQNEAQ come from the germline V gene (reference sequence). In DNA form, the CDR3 reads TGTGCCAGCAGCTTCTTACAGGGGGACTATGGCTACACCTTC. It is translated as CASSFLQGDYGYTF.

The J gene is TRBJ2-3, the V gene TRBV7-2; D perhaps matches TRBD2 (6 bases). Germline-derived CDR1 and CDR2 are SGHTA and FQGNSA. V was trimmed by 0 bases and J by 6 bases, leaving 16 bases between them. This CDR3 contains 16 residues. The CDR3 spells CASSLARSGLRDTQYF. The CDR3 DNA reads as TGTGCCAGCAGCTTAGCGCGTAGCGGCCTGAGGGATACGCAGTATTTT.

J is TRBJ2-1 and V is TRBV19; D might be TRBD2 (5 bases). The CDR3 totals 14 residues. CDR1 is LNHDA, CDR2 SQIVND, per germline (reference sequence). V gave up 6 bases and J gave up 0 bases, with 9 bases separating them. CDR3 DNA sequence: TGTGCCAGTAGGGGAGTTACCTCCTACAATGAGCAGTTCTTC. Protein: CASRGVTSYNEQFF.

The V call is TRBV4-3, the J call TRBJ1-2; unclear D gene. CDR3 length equals 15 residues. CDR1 is LGHNA and CDR2 is YSLEER in the germline V gene. The ends were cut back, 4 bases at V and 4 bases at J, with 16 bases in the middle. This CDR3 reads CASSRNQETPYGYTF. The CDR3 DNA is TGCGCCAGCAGCCGGAACCAGGAAACTCCCTATGGCTACACCTTC.

The chain joins TRBV6-2 or TRBV6-3 to TRBJ1-3; D not resolved. The CDR3 sequence is 14 residues long. Germline V gives CDR1 MNHEY, CDR2 SVGEGT. The V end was cut by 5 bases, the J end by 7 bases, with 15 bases between. CDR3 DNA sequence: TGTGCCAGCAGTCTACCCCGGACCGCGAACACCATATATTTT. Amino acids: CASSLPRTANTIYF.

The rearrangement joins TRBV6-4 to TRBJ1-1; a possible D gene is TRBD1 (5 bases). V gave up 6 bases and J gave up 0 bases, with 14 bases separating them. Per germline, CDR1 MRHNA and CDR2 SNTAGT. The CDR3 loop spans 15 amino acids. The CDR3: CASRRWGEVNTEAFF. In DNA, the CDR3 is TGTGCCAGCAGACGCTGGGGGGAAGTGAACACTGAAGCTTTCTTT.

The rearrangement joins TRBV6-5 to TRBJ2-5, with 7 bases that match TRBD1. V lost 11 bases, J lost 5 bases, and 11 bases stayed unmatched. The V gene's germline CDR1 is MNHEY and CDR2 SVGAGI. This CDR3 is 13 amino acids long. CDR3: CAGKVSRGETQYF. CDR3 nucleotides: TGTGCCGGCAAAGTCTCCAGGGGGGAGACCCAGTACTTC.

This clone was seen a few times. V gene TRBV4-2 combines with J gene TRBJ1-2; no firm D call. Germline-derived CDR1 and CDR2 are LGHNA and YNFKEQ. CDR3 length: 13 residues. V was pared by 0 bases and J by 3 bases, with 5 bases between. CDR3 region: CASSQERDYGYTF. The CDR3 DNA follows: TGTGCCAGCAGCCAAGAGAGGGACTATGGCTACACCTTC.

Points on this clone: Other nucleotide sequences in the sample specify the same CDR3. The gene calls are TRBV5-1 and TRBJ1-5, with D tentatively TRBD1 (5 bases). The V gene lost 5 bases and the J gene lost 0 bases, with 12 bases spanning the gap. The CDR3 has 15 residues. Germline CDR1 is SGHRS and CDR2 is YFSETQ. The DNA of the CDR3 is TGCGCCAGCAGTTCCGGGACGGATAGCAATCAGCCCCAGCATTTT. This codes for CASSSGTDSNQPQHF.

The chain carries TRBV6-5 and TRBJ2-6, with D hard to call. Trimming cost V 2 bases and J 3 bases, with 2 bases left between them. CDR3 length: 13 residues. Germline lookup yields CDR1 MNHEY and CDR2 SVGAGI. The CDR3 reads CASSYGGANVLTF. CDR3 bases: TGTGCCAGCAGTTACGGTGGGGCCAACGTCCTGACTTTC.

The chain recombines TRBV19 with TRBJ1-2, with D maybe TRBD1 (5 bases). Germline CDR1 is LNHDA and CDR2 is SQIVND (reference sequence). This CDR3 has 14 amino acids. The germline V and J ends were trimmed by 7 bases and 0 bases, with 12 bases remaining between them. The CDR3 reads CASKAQTANYGYTF. CDR3 in DNA: TGTGCCAGTAAGGCACAGACAGCTAACTATGGCTACACCTTC.

The gene calls are TRBV18 and TRBJ1-1; D unclear. The CDR3 spans 15 residues. Germline CDR1 and CDR2: KGHSH and LQKENI. Trimming cost V 3 bases and J 1 base, with 12 bases left between them. The CDR3 DNA sequence: TGTGCCAGCTCACCGGGTGGCAGAGCGAACACTGAAGCTTTCTTT. It is translated as CASSPGGRANTEAFF. Variable domain in full (rest from reference TRBV18 and TRBJ1-1): NAGVMQNPRHLVRRRGQEARLRCSPMKGHSHVYWYRQLPEEGLKFMVYLQKENIIDESGMPKERFSAEFPKEGPSILRIQQVVRGDSAAYFCASSPGGRANTEAFFGQGTRLTVV.

The CDR3 region is CASSPRRLQSSYEQYF. CDR3 sequence (DNA): TGTGCCAGCAGCCCCCGTAGGCTCCAGAGCTCCTACGAGCAGTACTTC. The V gene is TRBV7-8, the J gene TRBJ2-7; D not certain. The V end lost 5 bases, the J end lost 0 bases, and 17 bases lay between the germline ends. Germline CDR1 is SGHVS and CDR2 is FQNEAQ. This CDR3 has 16 residues.

The chain uses TRBV6-6 and TRBJ2-2; weak D call: TRBD2 (5 bases). Germline CDR1 MNHNY, CDR2 SVGAGI (reference sequence). V lost 8 bases to trimming and J lost 4 bases, with 11 bases between them. The CDR3 is 13 residues long. CDR3 sequence reads: CASSTRGTGELFF. As DNA, the CDR3 is TGTGCCAGCTCTACACGGGGCACCGGGGAGCTGTTTTTT.

The V call is TRBV5-6, the J call TRBJ2-7; 10 positions agree with TRBD2. The CDR3 has 17 residues. Germline V CDR1 and CDR2: SGHDT, YYEEEE. The ends lost 3 bases at V and 0 bases at J; junction bases unmatched: 9. DNA of the CDR3: TGTGCCAGCAGCTCCTCCGGACTAGCGGAATACTCCTACGAGCAGTACTTC. Protein: CASSSSGLAEYSYEQYF.

This clone was seen a single time. The V gene is TRBV18, the J gene TRBJ1-1; D remains ambiguous. The CDR3 contains 17 residues. Trimming took off 3 bases at V and 1 base at J, with 18 bases between the two ends. Germline V gene lookup returns CDR1 KGHSH and CDR2 LQKENI. The CDR3, as DNA: TGTGCCAGCTCACCTACACTTGGTACGGAGTCGAACACTGAAGCTTTCTTT. The encoded protein is CASSPTLGTESNTEAFF.

V gene TRBV7-2 combines with J gene TRBJ2-7, with 7 bases lining up with TRBD2. Germline CDR1 is SGHTA and CDR2 is FQGNSA. Trimming took 0 bases from V and 6 from J; bases not matched to a gene: 2. The CDR3 sequence is 13 residues long. CDR3 DNA sequence: TGTGCCAGCAGCTTAGCACGGGGGGTCGAGCAGTACTTC. Amino acid sequence: CASSLARGVEQYF.

This clone was seen a few times. V gene TRBV25-1 combines with J gene TRBJ1-1; the D gene is possibly TRBD1 (6 bases). CDR1 is MGHDK, CDR2 SYGVNS, per germline. Trimming left V 4 bases short and J 10 bases short, with 13 bases between. The CDR3 runs 12 residues. CDR3: CASSGQDFGAFF. Written as DNA, the CDR3 is TGTGCCAGCAGTGGACAGGACTTCGGAGCTTTCTTT.

This clone has just a few counts. This sequence joins TRBV5-4 and TRBJ1-2; 10 bases are a match to TRBD1. CDR3 length: 16 amino acids. Germline V gives CDR1 SGHNT, CDR2 YYREEE (reference sequence). After removal of 3 bases from V and 5 bases from J, the junction contained 10 bases not matched to a gene. In nucleotides, the CDR3 is TGTGCCAGCAGCTCTGCAGGGGACAGGGGAATGTATGGCTACACCTTC. Its protein is CASSSAGDRGMYGYTF.

This chain links TRBV6-6 with TRBJ2-7; D gene uncertain. The CDR3 totals 14 residues. Trimming cost V 3 bases and J 2 bases, with 11 bases left between them. Germline V gives CDR1 MNHNY, CDR2 SVGAGI (reference sequence). The CDR3: CASSYLTPTYEQYF. The CDR3 DNA reads TGTGCCAGCAGTTATCTGACACCAACCTACGAGCAGTACTTC.